This TCR beta chain was profiled in a study of technical replicates of blood from a few donors (dated by TCRdb to about 2017). Library creation used the immunoSEQ multiplex PCR assay. TCRdb provides this immuneACCESS table in a form limited to in-frame rearrangements. Some clones are lacking; in checked studies, under half of them reflect an unresolved V gene, and why the rest are absent is not known. This sample is represented by 75,000 or so clones; more than 85% of them were singletons. The ten largest clones take up around 0.24% of the sample. Cut back by 4 bases and 6 bases, the V and J ends lie 3 bases apart. The CDR3 numbers 11 residues from cysteine through phenylalanine. Of all the DNA, just the CDR3 is kept, 33 bases in frame from base 1. The germline V gene (reference sequence) provides CDR1 MNHNY and CDR2 SVGAGI. This clone was counted a few times. The target of this receptor is not known. No clone much larger than this one lies a single base away; base qualities are absent.

The V gene is TRBV6-6 and the J gene is TRBJ2-2, with no confidently assigned D gene. The receptor was derived from a human donor in good health. Input material: T cells isolated from PBMCs. The DNA is TGTGCCAGCAGTTCGTCCGGGGAGCTGTTTTTT. This gives the protein CASSSSGELFF.